This T cell receptor beta chain was retrieved from a study of T cell responses to AZD1222 COVID-19 vaccine. V gave up 6 bases and J gave up 4 bases, with 10 bases separating them. This CDR3 region has 13 residues. Germline values: CDR1 WNHNN, CDR2 SYGVQD (reference sequence). TCRdb's table, derived via immunoSEQ multiplex PCR, lists solely in-frame clones and lacks some. The sample includes some 120,000 clones, less than 95% of them seen just once. Only a few counts were recorded for this clone. Antigen unknown. Overall study results and limits: Among vaccine-associated CD4 TCRs, coverage spanned spike, with dominance at 160-218 and 743-854. Most donors were white British, females outnumbered males, and clonal diversity was possibly underestimated. Seropositive AZD1222 recipients at baseline numbered only five to seven.

Sequencing used peripheral blood, obtained on day 0 of MenACWY control vaccination. This receptor was taken from an adult in good health. V is TRBV10-1 and J is TRBJ1-3, with a possible D match to TRBD1 (5 bases). Here the CDR3 DNA reads TGCGCCAGCAGCCGGGACGGAGGAAACACCATATATTTT. Protein product: CASSRDGGNTIYF.